This T cell receptor beta chain was observed in a study of OX40 agonist ivuxolimab in advanced cancers. Study background: Ivuxolimab, which is an agonistic anti-OX40 (CD134) antibody, was administered to the patients.

CDR1 and CDR2 (germline): SGHAT, FQNNGV. V lost 6 bases and J lost 7; bases outside the gene matches: 2. This CDR3 is 12 amino acids long. Study outcomes and limitations: On average, a greater number of expanded clones characterised CD8+ T cells relative to CD4+. Patients who responded partially at 0.1-3.0 mg/kg showed clonal expansion ranking among the lowest. Some nonresponders likewise displayed low normalized T-cell clonal expansion.

Some clones are missing from TCRdb's copy, which holds only in-frame ones; the method was immunoSEQ multiplex PCR. In the table there are roughly 44,000 clones, more than 70% of which are singletons. Turning to this clone: The antigen is undetermined.

The rearrangement uses TRBV11-2 and TRBJ2-2, with 7 bases matching TRBD1. The material was CD4+ or CD8+ T cells sorted from blood, obtained in a trial of the OX40 agonist ivuxolimab. The TCR comes from an adult with an advanced solid tumor such as melanoma, head and neck, liver or kidney cancer. The CDR3 loop is CASRTGIGELFF. In nucleotides, the CDR3 is TGTGCCAGCAGGACAGGGATCGGGGAGCTGTTTTTT.